These 10 T cell receptor beta chains were sequenced from one sample in a study of shared clonotypes between healthy human individuals. This table comes from immunoSEQ multiplex PCR, and its TCRdb copy is limited to in-frame clones, with some not included. The sample contains 2,500,000 or so clones, 93% of which appear only once. The sample consisted of naive CD4+ T cells from PBMCs. Sample subset: CD45RA+ positively selected. The receptors originated from a young man in good health. Some clones in this sample may be carry-over from other donors' samples.

The rearrangement links TRBV4-1 to TRBJ1-1; D may be TRBD1 (5 bases). Germline V gene data show CDR1 as MGHRA and CDR2 as YSYEKL. This CDR3 has 15 amino acids. V lost 4 bases and J 0 bases, leaving 12 bases between the germline ends. CDR3 residues: CASSPGGRLNTEAFF. The CDR3 nucleotides are TGCGCCAGCAGCCCCGGGGGACGGTTGAACACTGAAGCTTTCTTT.

V and J are TRBV5-1 and TRBJ2-2; weak D call: TRBD1 (6 bases). This CDR3 comprises 15 residues. Trimming removed 1 base from V and 1 base from J, with 8 bases in between. Germline values: CDR1 SGHRS, CDR2 YFSETQ. The CDR3 nucleotides read TGCGCCAGCAGCTTGTCCAGGGGGAACACCGGGGAGCTGTTTTTT. Encoded protein: CASSLSRGNTGELFF.

Details on this clone: The sample contains more than one DNA sequence encoding this CDR3. The CDR3 spells CASSLAGSADTQYF. CDR3 bases: TGCGCCAGCAGCTTGGCAGGGAGCGCAGATACGCAGTATTTT. The chain has TRBV5-1 and TRBJ2-3, with D perhaps assigned TRBD1 or TRBD2 (5 bases each). The CDR3 sequence is 14 residues long. CDR1 SGHRS and CDR2 YFSETQ come from the germline V gene. V lost 0 bases and J 4 bases, leaving 9 bases between the germline ends.

V usage is TRBV5-1 and J usage is TRBJ2-1, with 15 bases lining up with TRBD2. The CDR3 contains 17 residues. The germline V gene encodes CDR1 SGHRS and CDR2 YFSETQ. Trimming cost V 3 bases and J 8 bases; bases outside gene matches: 9. The CDR3 spells CASSSNKGLAGGHEQFF. CDR3 in DNA: TGCGCCAGCAGCTCCAATAAGGGACTAGCGGGAGGACATGAGCAGTTCTTC.

CDR3 residues: CASSRTGLAVYEQYF. CDR3 nucleotides: TGTGCCAGCAGCCGGACGGGACTAGCGGTCTACGAGCAGTACTTC. The rearrangement links TRBV7-2 to TRBJ2-7; TRBD2 aligns across 11 bases. J was trimmed by 3 bases and V by 5 bases; bases with no gene match: 6. The CDR3 totals 15 residues. Germline lookup yields CDR1 SGHTA and CDR2 FQGNSA.

This chain uses TRBV5-1 with TRBJ1-3; D is unresolved. Trimming removed 0 bases from V and 1 base from J, with 8 bases in between. This CDR3 spans 15 amino acids. CDR1 is SGHRS, CDR2 YFSETQ, per germline. This CDR3 reads CASSLGSQSGNTIYF. The DNA for the CDR3 is TGCGCCAGCAGCTTGGGTTCGCAATCTGGAAACACCATATATTTT. The full variable domain, in which reference TRBV5-1 and TRBJ1-3 provide the parts outside the CDR3, is KAGVTQTPRYLIKTRGQQVTLSCSPISGHRSVSWYQQTPGQGLQFLFEYFSETQRNKGNFPGRFSGRQFSNSRSEMNVSTLELGDSALYLCASSLGSQSGNTIYFGEGSWLTVV.

J is TRBJ2-7 and V is TRBV7-2, with D possibly matching TRBD2 (5 bases). Between the trimmed V and J ends, which lost 1 base and 0 bases, there was a span of 7 bases. The CDR3 length is 14 residues. CDR1 is SGHTA, CDR2 FQGNSA, per germline. CDR3 sequence (DNA): TGTGCCAGCAGCTTAGGGACTTACTCCTACGAGCAGTACTTC. Encoded protein: CASSLGTYSYEQYF.

Here the CDR3 DNA reads TGTGCCAGCAGCAACGCCCTCCAAGGAGGCATCAGTGAGCAGTTCTTC. Its protein is CASSNALQGGISEQFF. The rearrangement uses TRBV7-6 and TRBJ2-1; the D gene is possibly TRBD2 (5 bases). The ends were cut back, 5 bases at V and 9 bases at J, with 23 bases in the middle. Germline V gives CDR1 SGHVS, CDR2 FNYEAQ. This CDR3 contains 16 residues.

The rearrangement joins TRBV4-1 to TRBJ2-3; D might be TRBD1 or TRBD2, each matching 5 bases. V lost 4 bases, J lost 4 bases, and 15 bases lay in between. Germline V gene sequence: CDR1 MGHRA, CDR2 YSYEKL. The CDR3 runs to 15 residues. The CDR3 DNA reads TGCGCCAGCAGCCCAATAGGGACGGTGGCAGATACGCAGTATTTT. As protein: CASSPIGTVADTQYF.

The chain has TRBV6-5 and TRBJ1-4; the D gene is possibly TRBD1 (5 bases). Germline CDR1 reads MNHEY; CDR2 reads SVGAGI. The ends were cut back, 6 bases at V and 7 bases at J, with 15 bases in the middle. The CDR3 is 14 amino acids. The chain's CDR3 is CASRVQRGGEKLFF. CDR3 bases: TGTGCCAGCAGGGTACAGCGTGGGGGTGAAAAACTGTTTTTT.